The source of this TCR beta chain is a study of control samples from healthy donors and cancer patients. Sequenced by immunoSEQ multiplex PCR; TCRdb stores in-frame clones only, minus some. Of under 200,000 clones listed, around 96% are singletons. CDR1 is LGHDT and CDR2 is YNNKEL in the germline V gene (reference sequence). The CDR3 consists of 16 residues. Trimming removed 2 bases at V and 4 bases at J, with 17 bases between. The sequencing sample was made of blood. The rearrangement joins TRBV3-1 (or the pseudogene TRBV3-2) to TRBJ1-2; TRBD1 is a possible D gene (6 bases). This clonotype was sampled from a woman aged 35 to 49 in good health. Written as DNA, the CDR3 is TGTGCCAGCAGCCAATACACCGGGACAAAAATCTATGGCTACACCTTC. Translated: CASSQYTGTKIYGYTF.